This TCR beta chain was captured by sequencing in a study of blood T cell repertoires in COVID-19. Study-wide context: Sources were T cells, B-cell-depleted T cells, or PBMCs; the material itself was cDNA or gDNA.

Germline V gives CDR1 LGHNA, CDR2 YNFKEQ. The J segment lost 3 bases and the V segment lost 1 base, leaving 6 bases of the junction unmatched. The CDR3 has 16 amino acids. Authors' methods: Quantification of nucleated cells was approximated via reference gene primer amplification. Only in-frame clones appear in the TCRdb table, and some are missing; sequencing was by immunoSEQ multiplex PCR. The V and J calls and the clone size are those of that table, but D and trimming were determined from the DNA. The table lists 450,000 or so clones, about 92% of them singletons, with about 0.6% in the top ten. J is TRBJ2-1 and V is TRBV4-2; 7 bases line up with TRBD1. Sequencing was done on a sample of PBMCs or T cells enriched from blood (not recorded which). This receptor was identified in a man between 18 and 35 years old who had recovered from COVID-19. The CDR3 is CASSQAVTGVYNEQFF. In nucleotides, the CDR3 is TGTGCCAGCAGCCAAGCTGTTACAGGGGTCTACAATGAGCAGTTCTTC.